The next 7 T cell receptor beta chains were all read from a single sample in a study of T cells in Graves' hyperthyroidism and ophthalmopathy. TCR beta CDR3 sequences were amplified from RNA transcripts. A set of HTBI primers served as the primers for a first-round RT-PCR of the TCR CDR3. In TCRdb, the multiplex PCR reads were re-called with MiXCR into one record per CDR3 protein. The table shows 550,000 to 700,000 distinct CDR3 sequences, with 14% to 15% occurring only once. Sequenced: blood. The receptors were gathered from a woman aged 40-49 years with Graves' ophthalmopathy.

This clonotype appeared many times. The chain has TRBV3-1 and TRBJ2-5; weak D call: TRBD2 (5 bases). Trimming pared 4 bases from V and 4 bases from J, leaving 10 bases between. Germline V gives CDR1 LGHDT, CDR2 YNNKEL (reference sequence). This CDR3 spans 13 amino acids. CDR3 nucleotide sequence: TGTGCCAGCAGCCGACTTGAGGGAGAGACCCAGTACTTC. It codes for CASSRLEGETQYF.

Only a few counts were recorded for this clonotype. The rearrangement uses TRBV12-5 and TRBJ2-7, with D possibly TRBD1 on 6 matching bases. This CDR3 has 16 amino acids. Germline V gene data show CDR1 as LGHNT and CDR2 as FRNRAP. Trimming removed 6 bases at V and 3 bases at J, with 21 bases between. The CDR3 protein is CASGPSRGMVYYEQYF. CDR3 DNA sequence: TGTGCTAGTGGCCCCTCCAGGGGTATGGTCTACTACGAGCAGTACTTC.

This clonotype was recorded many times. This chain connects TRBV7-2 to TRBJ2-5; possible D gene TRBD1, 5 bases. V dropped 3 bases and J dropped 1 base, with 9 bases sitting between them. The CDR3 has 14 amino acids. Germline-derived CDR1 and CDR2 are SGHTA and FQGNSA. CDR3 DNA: TGTGCCAGCAGCTTCGGCAGGGCCCAAGAGACCCAGTACTTC. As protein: CASSFGRAQETQYF.

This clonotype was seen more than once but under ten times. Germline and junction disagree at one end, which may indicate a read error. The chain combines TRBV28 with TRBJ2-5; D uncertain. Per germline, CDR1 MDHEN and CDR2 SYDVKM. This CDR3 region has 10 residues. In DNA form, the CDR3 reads TGTGCCACCTACCAGGAGACCCAGTACTTC. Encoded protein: CATYQETQYF.

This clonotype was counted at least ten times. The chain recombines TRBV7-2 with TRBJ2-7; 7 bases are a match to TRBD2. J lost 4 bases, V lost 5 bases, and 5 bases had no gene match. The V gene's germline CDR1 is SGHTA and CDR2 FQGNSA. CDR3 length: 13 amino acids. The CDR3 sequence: CASSAFGRYEQYF. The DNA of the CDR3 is TGTGCCAGCAGCGCCTTCGGGAGGTACGAGCAGTACTTC. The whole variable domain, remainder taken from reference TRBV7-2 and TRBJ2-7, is GAGVSQSPSNKVTEKGKDVELRCDPISGHTALYWYRQSLGQGLEFLIYFQGNSAPDKSGLPSDRFSAERTGGSVSTLTIQRTQQEDSAVYLCASSAFGRYEQYFGPGTRLTVT.

The CDR3 reads CASSPRDRGDLGAKNIQYF. CDR3 bases: TGTGCCAGCAGCCCTCGGGACAGGGGGGACCTAGGGGCCAAAAACATTCAGTACTTC. The rearrangement joins TRBV7-3 to TRBJ2-4, with 11 positions matching TRBD1. Germline assignment: CDR1 SGHTA and CDR2 FQGTGA. After removal of 5 bases from V and 1 base from J, the junction contained 13 bases not matched to a gene. The CDR3 loop spans 19 amino acids. Full variable domain (outside the CDR3, taken from reference TRBV7-3 and TRBJ2-4): GAGVSQTPSNKVTEKGKYVELRCDPISGHTALYWYRQSLGQGPEFLIYFQGTGAADDSGLPNDRFFAVRPEGSVSTLKIQRTERGDSAVYLCASSPRDRGDLGAKNIQYFGAGTRLSVL.

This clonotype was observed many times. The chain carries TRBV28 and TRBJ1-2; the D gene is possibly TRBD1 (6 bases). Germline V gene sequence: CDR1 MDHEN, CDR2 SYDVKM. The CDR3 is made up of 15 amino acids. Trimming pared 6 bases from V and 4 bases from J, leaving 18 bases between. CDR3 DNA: TGTGCCAGCAGGCGCTATACAGGGATGATCTATGGCTACACCTTC. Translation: CASRRYTGMIYGYTF.